These T cell receptor beta chains were read from a single sample in a study of human T cells and chemical hapten exposure. MiXCR, run by TCRdb on the RACE reads, gives a single entry per CDR3 protein. The top ten hold roughly 3.6% of the sample, which has 74,000 or so distinct CDR3 sequences, about 12% seen once. Sequenced material: whole blood, taken in connection with sensitization to the hapten diphenylcyclopropenone (DPC). The receptors shown here come from a woman aged 60-75 years with alopecia areata. Some clones in this sample may be carry-over from other donors' samples. Both conserved end residues are part of each CDR3. D genes are given only for firm matches. A clone size is listed for some rows: how often the clone was seen (once, few, many), or a class if it is expanded.

18	many	TRBV6-5	TRBJ1-1	-	TGTGCCAGCAGTTACTTGCCTGGGGCCGGAGAGCTGAACACTGAAGCTTTCTTT	CASSYLPGAGELNTEAFF
15	-	TRBV7-2	TRBJ1-5	-	TGTGCCAGCAGCCTTTCGACAGGTCGTTCTCAGCCCCAGCATTTT	CASSLSTGRSQPQHF
14	few	TRBV20-1	TRBJ2-1	TRBD2	TGCAGTGCTAACCGGGGGGGCAACTTCAATGAGCAGTTCTTC	CSANRGGNFNEQFF
20	few	TRBV7-2	TRBJ2-3	TRBD2	TGTGCCAGCAGCTGGAAGCGGTTGTCTAGCGGGGGGGCCGCTGGAGATACGCAGTATTTT	CASSWKRLSSGGAAGDTQYF
14	few	TRBV7-6	TRBJ1-3	-	TGTGCCAGCAGCAGGCAGAGGTCTGGAAACACCATATATTTT	CASSRQRSGNTIYF
14	many	TRBV7-7	TRBJ2-3	TRBD1	TGTGCTAGCGTCCGGGACAGGGCCACAGATACGCAGTATTTT	CASVRDRATDTQYF
15	-	TRBV2	TRBJ2-7	-	TGTGCCAGCAGTGAACAGGCAGGGGGGCCCTACGAGCAGTACTTC	CASSEQAGGPYEQYF
11	few	TRBV20-1	TRBJ2-7	-	TGCAGTGCTAGGTTAGAGTACGAGCAGTACTTC	CSARLEYEQYF
15	many	TRBV9	TRBJ1-4	TRBD1	TGTGCCAGCAGCGACATGACAGGGAGCGGAGAAAAACTGTTTTTT	CASSDMTGSGEKLFF
13	many	TRBV3-1	TRBJ1-6	-	TGTGCCAGCAGCCCACAACCCTTTTCACCCCTCCACTTT	CASSPQPFSPLHF
12	-	TRBV10-1	TRBJ1-1	-	TGCGCCAGCAGTGCCCCGAACACTGAAGCTTTCTTT	CASSAPNTEAFF
13	-	TRBV15	TRBJ2-7	-	TGTGCCACCAGCAGGCCCCAGGGTCACGAGCAGTACTTC	CATSRPQGHEQYF
15	-	TRBV29-1	TRBJ2-3	TRBD2	TGCAGCGTTCCTAGCGGGGGGCGCAGCACAGATACGCAGTATTTT	CSVPSGGRSTDTQYF
13	few	TRBV7-3	TRBJ1-2	-	TGTGCCAGCAGCTTAATGCAGGGCTATGGCTACACCTTC	CASSLMQGYGYTF
14	many	TRBV18	TRBJ1-1	-	TGTGCCAGCTCACCGAACAGGGACGGGGCTGAAGCTTTCTTT	CASSPNRDGAEAFF
19	-	TRBV7-7	TRBJ2-3	TRBD1	TGTGCTAGCAGCCTCCGCCCCGCGGGGGGGACAGGGGGCGCAGATACGCAGTATTTT	CASSLRPAGGTGGADTQYF
17	-	TRBV20-1	TRBJ2-2	-	TGCAGTGCTAGAGCGGGCCGACAGGATTCGAACACCGGGGAGCTGTTTTTT	CSARAGRQDSNTGELFF
13	-	TRBV4-1	TRBJ2-7	-	TGCGCCAGCAGCCATTCCGGCGGCTACGAGCAGTACTTC	CASSHSGGYEQYF
14	few	TRBV20-1	TRBJ2-1	TRBD1	TGCAGTGCGAGGACAGGGGGCGCGTACAATGAGCAGTTCTTC	CSARTGGAYNEQFF
13	many	TRBV11-2	TRBJ2-7	-	TGTGCCAGCAGCGTCGGGACCTCGTACGAGCAGTACTTC	CASSVGTSYEQYF
15	-	TRBV6-5	TRBJ1-3	-	TGTGCCAGCAGTTTCCGGCAGAGCTCTGGAAACACCATATATTTT	CASSFRQSSGNTIYF
15	many	TRBV6-1	TRBJ1-2	TRBD1	TGTGCCAGCAGTGCCGGACAGGGGGAGGGCTATGGCTACACCTTC	CASSAGQGEGYGYTF
16	many	TRBV4-1	TRBJ2-7	TRBD2	TGCGCCAGCAGCCACCCTTTTCGGGGACTAACCTACGAGCAGTACTTC	CASSHPFRGLTYEQYF
14	-	TRBV6-1	TRBJ1-5	-	TGTGCCAGCTGCGCGGCGGAAGACTATCAGCCCCAGCATTTT	CASCAAEDYQPQHF
14	few	TRBV12-3/TRBV12-4	TRBJ2-3	-	TGTGCCAGCAGTCCACAAACTAGCACAGATACGCAGTATTTT	CASSPQTSTDTQYF
12	-	TRBV6-4	TRBJ1-5	-	TGTGCCAGCAGTGAACCTCTTCAGCCCCAGCATTTT	CASSEPLQPQHF
18	many	TRBV4-1	TRBJ1-6	-	TGCGCCAGCAGCCAAGAAGGAGGCAGCTTTATACGGAATTCACCCCTCCACTTT	CASSQEGGSFIRNSPLHF
13	many	TRBV12-3/TRBV12-4	TRBJ1-1	-	TGTGCCAGCAATCATAGGGAGAACACTGAAGCTTTCTTT	CASNHRENTEAFF
14	few	TRBV9	TRBJ1-1	-	TGTGCCAGCAGCGTAGTAAGGGTAAGCACTGAAGCTTTCTTT	CASSVVRVSTEAFF
13	many	TRBV29-1	TRBJ1-1	-	TGTATAGTAAACAGGGAAATAGGCACTGAAGCTTTCTTT	CIVNREIGTEAFF
15	few	TRBV5-1	TRBJ2-5	-	TGCGCCAGCAGCTACCGACGAGGGTTCCAAGAGACCCAGTACTTC	CASSYRRGFQETQYF
12	many	TRBV27	TRBJ1-2	-	TGTGCCAGCAGGACACAGTACTATGGCTACACCTTC	CASRTQYYGYTF
13	few	TRBV12-5	TRBJ2-1	-	TGTGCTAGTGGTCTACGCTCCTACAATGAGCAGTTCTTC	CASGLRSYNEQFF
14	-	TRBV10-3	TRBJ1-1	TRBD1	TGTGCCATCACGGCGGGACAGGGAAACACTGAAGCTTTCTTT	CAITAGQGNTEAFF
15	-	TRBV18	TRBJ1-5	TRBD1	TGTGCCAGCTCATATGGACAGGGTGGCAATCAGCCCCAGCATTTT	CASSYGQGGNQPQHF
14	many	TRBV10-2	TRBJ2-7	-	TGCGCCAGCAGTGACGACAGAACCTACTACGAGCAGTACTTC	CASSDDRTYYEQYF
12	-	TRBV2	TRBJ1-4	-	TGTGCCAGCAGTGGAATGATGGGTGAACTGTTTTTT	CASSGMMGELFF
10	-	TRBV21-1	TRBJ2-2	-	TGTGCCAGCAGCGGTGGGGAGCTGTTTTTT	CASSGGELFF
14	few	TRBV24-1	TRBJ1-5	-	TGTGCCACCAGTGGCGGATTGTCAGATCAGCCCCAGCATTTT	CATSGGLSDQPQHF
16	-	TRBV4-2	TRBJ2-2	TRBD2	TGTGCCAGCAGCCTCTTCCCCCAGGGAGGGGCCGGGGAGCTGTTTTTT	CASSLFPQGGAGELFF
14	few	TRBV6-5	TRBJ1-2	-	TGTGCCAGCAGTTACTCGGACAGCGGCTATGGCTACACCTTC	CASSYSDSGYGYTF
16	few	TRBV5-1	TRBJ2-2	-	TGCGCCAGCAGCCCCTCGGCAGGAGCGAACACCGGGGAGCTGTTTTTT	CASSPSAGANTGELFF
15	few	TRBV7-9	TRBJ1-1	TRBD1	TGTGCCAGCAGCGCTCAACAGGGGCCCAGGACTGAAGCTTTCTTT	CASSAQQGPRTEAFF
17	few	TRBV10-2	TRBJ2-1	TRBD2	TGCGCCAGCAGTCTGACTAGCGGGGGGCCAATGTACAATGAGCAGTTCTTC	CASSLTSGGPMYNEQFF
13	many	TRBV20-1	TRBJ2-1	-	TGCAGTGCTAATGTCGACGGACCCAATGAGCAGTTCTTC	CSANVDGPNEQFF